This TCR beta chain was documented in a study of blood T cell repertoires in COVID-19. Whole-study context: PBMCs, B-cell-depleted T cells, or T cells provided the cDNA or gDNA that made up the material.

V lost 4 bases and J 0 bases, leaving 10 bases between the germline ends. The CDR3 covers 14 residues. The germline V gene encodes CDR1 MNHEY and CDR2 SVGEGT. As handled by the study authors: Scientists estimated how many nucleated cells there were by amplifying reference gene primers. Generated by immunoSEQ multiplex PCR, the TCRdb table keeps only in-frame clones and is missing some. That table supplies the V and J calls and clone size; D and trimming were determined from the DNA. Among over 200,000 clones, more than 80% were seen once, and the ten largest hold 2% to 3%. Specimen: peripheral blood. The chain links TRBV6-2 or TRBV6-3 to TRBJ2-7, with D possibly TRBD2 on 5 matching bases. This receptor was obtained from a man aged 25-40 years with COVID-19, enrolled during active disease. In DNA form, the CDR3 reads TGTGCCAGCAGTTCTTCAACTAGCTCCTACGAGCAGTACTTC. Its protein product is CASSSSTSSYEQYF.